Following are 23 T cell receptor beta chains from one sample sequenced in a study of T cells after yellow fever vaccination. TCRdb passed the 5' RACE reads through MiXCR, listing each CDR3 protein once. The sample holds some 110,000 distinct CDR3 sequences, 7.4% seen once. The sequencing here drew on CD4+ T cells sorted from PBMCs, taken about 10 days after the first yellow fever vaccination. The receptors stem from a man younger than 35 who received the YFV17D yellow fever vaccine.

This clonotype was detected ten times or more. This chain joins TRBV5-1 and TRBJ2-7; 7 nucleotides line up with TRBD1. With 3 bases clipped from V and 2 bases from J, the junction kept 8 bases outside the gene matches. The CDR3 loop spans 15 amino acids. Per germline, CDR1 SGHRS and CDR2 YFSETQ. The CDR3 loop is CASSSQGVGAYEQYF. CDR3 bases: TGCGCCAGCAGCTCTCAGGGGGTTGGGGCCTACGAGCAGTACTTC.

This clonotype was seen repeatedly, ten times or more. This chain uses TRBV24-1 with TRBJ2-3; no clear D gene. Deletions cut 1 base from V and 5 bases from J, with 9 bases between. CDR3 length equals 14 residues. Per germline, CDR1 KGHDR and CDR2 SFDVKD. CDR3 sequence reads: CATSDFPLEDTQYF. CDR3 DNA sequence: TGTGCCACCAGTGATTTTCCCCTGGAAGATACGCAGTATTTT.

At least ten counts were recorded for this clonotype. V and J are TRBV5-1 and TRBJ2-1; 8 nucleotides line up with TRBD1. CDR1 and CDR2 (germline): SGHRS, YFSETQ. The V and J ends lost 1 base and 3 bases, in that order; junction bases with no gene match: 3. The CDR3 has 15 amino acids. CDR3 bases: TGCGCCAGCAGCTTGACAGGGGGAATCTACAATGAGCAGTTCTTC. Protein product: CASSLTGGIYNEQFF.

V usage is TRBV12-3 or TRBV12-4 and J usage is TRBJ1-2, with D uncertain. The CDR3 spans 14 residues. V dropped 5 bases and J dropped 5 bases, with 15 bases sitting between them. This CDR3 is CASSVRAEFYGYTF. In DNA, the CDR3 is TGTGCCAGCAGTGTGAGGGCCGAGTTTTATGGCTACACCTTC.

This clonotype was seen only a few times. This chain joins TRBV28 and TRBJ2-7; D remains unclear. The CDR3 has 11 residues. Germline loops: CDR1 MDHEN, CDR2 SYDVKM. V lost 8 bases and J lost 3, with 8 bases in between. The DNA of the CDR3 is TGTGCCAGCGGACCCTACTACGAGCAGTACGTC. Protein product: CASGPYYEQYV.

This clonotype occurred many times. The V gene is TRBV7-2, the J gene TRBJ2-1; no firm D call. V was cut by 2 bases and J by 5 bases, with 10 bases left in between. The CDR3 has 14 residues. Germline V gives CDR1 SGHTA, CDR2 FQGNSA. The CDR3 loop reads CASSLSGVDNEQFF. The CDR3 region has the DNA TGTGCCAGCAGCTTAAGTGGGGTGGACAATGAGCAGTTCTTC.

This clonotype was counted at least ten times. J is TRBJ1-2 and V is TRBV5-4, with 11 bases that match TRBD1. The CDR3 is 12 residues long. CDR1 and CDR2 (germline): SGHNT, YYREEE (reference sequence). The CDR3: CVWDRGKYGYTF. The CDR3 nucleotides read TGTGTCTGGGACAGGGGGAAATATGGCTACACCTTC.

At least ten counts were recorded for this clonotype. The rearrangement joins TRBV12-3 or TRBV12-4 to TRBJ1-1, with D perhaps matching TRBD1 (6 bases). The CDR3 runs to 12 residues. Trimming removed 6 bases at V and 8 bases at J, with 13 bases between. CDR3 region: CASSPQGPEAFF. The CDR3 DNA reads as TGTGCCAGCAGCCCACAGGGACCCGAAGCTTTCTTT.

This clonotype was counted at least ten times. At one of its ends the junction is not consistent with the germline gene, which may arise from a read error. The chain joins TRBV5-6 to TRBJ1-2; 7 nucleotides match TRBD1. Germline V lookup: CDR1 SGHDT, CDR2 YYEEEE. The CDR3 extends over 16 amino acids. CDR3 nucleotide sequence: TGTGCCAGCAGCTTGCTCGGAACAGGGGTGGACTATGACTACACCTTC. This encodes CASSLLGTGVDYDYTF.

This clonotype was counted many times. CDR3 loop: CASSFQDREADTQYF. The CDR3 DNA sequence: TGCGCCAGCAGCTTCCAGGACAGGGAAGCAGATACGCAGTATTTT. This chain links TRBV5-1 with TRBJ2-3; TRBD1 matches at 8 bases. V lost 2 bases to trimming and J lost 4 bases; unmatched junction nucleotides: 6. Germline lookup yields CDR1 SGHRS and CDR2 YFSETQ. The CDR3 has 15 amino acids.

This clonotype was seen at least ten times. V and J are TRBV7-2 and TRBJ1-2; 9 bases are a match to TRBD1. V gave up 4 bases and J gave up 3 bases; unmatched junction bases: 6. Germline values: CDR1 SGHTA, CDR2 FQGNSA. The CDR3 contains 15 residues. The CDR3 region is CASSSPRTGDYGYTF. The CDR3 DNA is TGTGCCAGCAGCTCCCCCCGGACAGGGGACTATGGCTACACCTTC.

In its sample, this clonotype was seen many times. CDR3 coding DNA: TGTGCCAGCAGCGCCCGTAGCGGGGGGAGGGATACGCAGTATTTT. Translated, it gives CASSARSGGRDTQYF. The rearrangement links TRBV7-2 to TRBJ2-3; the match to TRBD2 covers 10 bases. Germline trimming cut 5 bases from V and 6 bases from J; bases unmatched to any gene: 8. CDR1 is SGHTA and CDR2 is FQGNSA in the germline V gene. The CDR3 is 15 amino acids.

Many counts were recorded for this clonotype. This chain uses TRBV7-9 with TRBJ2-1; tentatively, D is TRBD1 or TRBD2 (6 bases each). Trimming took off 6 bases at V and 9 bases at J, with 21 bases between the two ends. The CDR3 spans 15 residues. Germline CDR1 reads SEHNR; CDR2 reads FQNEAQ (reference sequence). CDR3 DNA sequence: TGTGCCAGCAGTCTAGCGTCCGGGGGCTTGGCTGAGCAGTTCTTC. This gives the protein CASSLASGGLAEQFF. Full variable domain (remainder filled in from reference TRBV7-9 and TRBJ2-1): DTGVSQNPRHKITKRGQNVTFRCDPISEHNRLYWYRQTLGQGPEFLTYFQNEAQLEKSRLLSDRFSAERPKGSFSTLEIQRTEQGDSAMYLCASSLASGGLAEQFFGPGTRLTVL.

At least ten counts were recorded for this clonotype. V is TRBV5-1 and J is TRBJ2-3; a weak D match, TRBD2 (5 bases). The CDR3 runs 14 residues. The germline V gene encodes CDR1 SGHRS and CDR2 YFSETQ. V was clipped by 4 bases and J by 4 bases, with 13 bases between them. For the CDR3, the DNA is TGCGCCAGCAGCCCCACGGGGTTCCCAGATACGCAGTATTTT. As protein: CASSPTGFPDTQYF.

This clonotype was recorded at least ten times. The chain is built from TRBV11-3 and TRBJ2-1; 9 bases are a match to TRBD2. Losses at the gene ends were 5 bases for V and 10 bases for J; bases not matched to a gene: 9. The CDR3 consists of 14 residues. Germline V gene sequence: CDR1 SGHNT, CDR2 YENEEA. CDR3 nucleotide sequence: TGTGCCAGCAGCCCTCCGGCGGGGGGGGAAGAGCAGTTCTTC. This encodes CASSPPAGGEEQFF.

This clonotype showed up many times. The gene calls are TRBV12-3 or TRBV12-4 and TRBJ2-4; possibly TRBD1 for D (6 bases). The V gene lost 5 bases and the J gene lost 10 bases, with 15 bases spanning the gap. This CDR3 contains 13 residues. For the CDR3, the DNA is TGTGCCAGCAGTCTAAACGAAGGACAGATTCAGTACTTC. It codes for CASSLNEGQIQYF.

This clonotype has ten or more counts. V is TRBV5-5 and J is TRBJ1-5, with 8 bases lining up with TRBD1. Germline CDR1 reads SGHKS; CDR2 reads YYEKEE (reference sequence). V lost 2 bases, J lost 6 bases, and 7 bases stayed unmatched. This CDR3 contains 15 residues. CDR3 protein: CASSFSGGEGQPQHF. The CDR3 DNA is TGTGCCAGCAGCTTCTCAGGGGGCGAGGGTCAGCCCCAGCATTTT.

This clonotype was counted at least ten times. The chain recombines TRBV20-1 with TRBJ2-1; D gene uncertain. The CDR3 spans 11 residues. Trimming took off 7 bases at V and 13 bases at J, with 17 bases between the two ends. CDR1 and CDR2 (germline): DFQATT, SNEGSKA (reference sequence). CDR3 bases: TGCAGTGTCAGAGATCTAAAGTCTCAGTTCTTC. Its protein is CSVRDLKSQFF.

V usage is TRBV7-2 and J usage is TRBJ2-5; perhaps TRBD1 as D (5 bases). CDR1 is SGHTA and CDR2 is FQGNSA in the germline V gene. The CDR3 sequence is 15 residues long. The V and J ends lost 5 bases and 2 bases respectively, with 15 bases between them. The DNA of the CDR3 is TGTGCCAGCAGCAGATCCAGGGTCCAGCAAGAGACCCAGTACTTC. As protein: CASSRSRVQQETQYF. Complete variable domain (other parts from reference TRBV7-2 and TRBJ2-5): GAGVSQSPSNKVTEKGKDVELRCDPISGHTALYWYRQSLGQGLEFLIYFQGNSAPDKSGLPSDRFSAERTGGSVSTLTIQRTQQEDSAVYLCASSRSRVQQETQYFGPGTRLLVL.

In its sample, this clonotype was seen many times. The chain uses TRBV20-1 and TRBJ2-5; D is ambiguous. Trimming left V 3 bases short and J 3 bases short, with 11 bases between. The CDR3 extends over 13 amino acids. CDR1 is DFQATT, CDR2 SNEGSKA, per germline (reference sequence). CDR3: CSASPGGKETQYF. Written as DNA, the CDR3 is TGCAGTGCTAGCCCCGGCGGAAAAGAGACCCAGTACTTC.

The sample holds many counts of this clonotype. The rearrangement links TRBV7-3 to TRBJ2-2, with 8 bases that match TRBD1. V was clipped by 5 bases and J by 7 bases; unmatched bases: 6. Germline CDR1 is SGHTA and CDR2 is FQGTGA. This CDR3 has 14 residues. The CDR3 DNA follows: TGTGCCAGCAGCCCTCCAGGGGGCAACGGGGAGCTGTTTTTT. Its translation is CASSPPGGNGELFF.

This clonotype was observed many times. CDR3 nucleotide sequence: TGCGCCAGCAGCTTGGAAGCGGGGGGGCCCACAGATACGCAGTATTTT. Amino acids: CASSLEAGGPTDTQYF. This chain connects TRBV5-1 to TRBJ2-3; 10 nucleotides line up with TRBD2. CDR3 length equals 16 residues. Unmatched junction bases numbered 3, after V lost 0 bases and J lost 2 bases. Germline loops: CDR1 SGHRS, CDR2 YFSETQ.

This clonotype was recorded many times. This sequence joins TRBV6-1 and TRBJ2-7; D possibly corresponds to TRBD1 (5 bases). Trimming stripped 6 bases from V and 0 bases from J, with 18 bases between. Germline V gene sequence: CDR1 MNHNS, CDR2 SASEGT. The CDR3 extends over 16 amino acids. The CDR3 nucleotides are TGTGCCAGCAGGAACTCTGTAGGGGCCGGCTCCTACGAGCAGTACTTC. Translation gives CASRNSVGAGSYEQYF.